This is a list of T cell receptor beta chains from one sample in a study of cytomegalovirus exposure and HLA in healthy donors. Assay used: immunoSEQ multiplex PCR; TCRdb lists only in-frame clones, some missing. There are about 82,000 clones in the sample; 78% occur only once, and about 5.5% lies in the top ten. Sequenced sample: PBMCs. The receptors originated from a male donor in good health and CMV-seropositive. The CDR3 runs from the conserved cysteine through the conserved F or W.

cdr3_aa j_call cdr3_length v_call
CASSTQGAHQNEQYF TRBJ2-7 15 TRBV28
CASSLPCRGHEQYF TRBJ2-7 14 TRBV6-4
CASSLVGSTLGANVLTF TRBJ2-6 17 TRBV7-2
CASSENDHRSAGANVLTF TRBJ2-6 18 TRBV6-1
CASSFSGGSSYNEQFF TRBJ2-1 16 TRBV27
CASSVGGSTEAFF TRBJ1-1 13 TRBV9
CASSLDRLSYYEQYF TRBJ2-7 15 TRBV27
CASSNLRGTGELFF TRBJ2-2 14 TRBV27
CASSTRLWTDNQPQHF TRBJ1-5 16 TRBV21-1
CASSAGLGHNEQFF TRBJ2-1 14 TRBV5-1
CASSGSVGYEQYF TRBJ2-7 13 TRBV9
CASSQEQGVHEKLFF TRBJ1-4 15 TRBV6-1
CASSLISRTGSYEQYF TRBJ2-7 16 TRBV5-5
CASSGVGTGELFF TRBJ2-2 13 TRBV19
CASSFASTGPIYEQYF TRBJ2-7 16 TRBV7-2
CASSQVYRGQSGELFF TRBJ2-2 16 TRBV4-2
CASSPEDTRGYTF TRBJ1-2 13 TRBV7-2
CAWSDKDRDAAFF TRBJ1-1 13 TRBV30
CASSAQAGFEAFF TRBJ1-1 13 TRBV4-2
CASSAIHINEQFF TRBJ2-1 13 TRBV19
CASSWRTGELFF TRBJ2-2 12 TRBV27
CSAHRGTEAFF TRBJ1-1 11 TRBV20-1
CASSDSEGDPQYF TRBJ2-5 13 TRBV6-4
CASGNGEAFF TRBJ1-1 10 TRBV19
CAMAGPGTSVSLGLNEQFF TRBJ2-1 19 TRBV10-3
CAISGQGAGNIQYF TRBJ2-4 14 TRBV10-3
CASSSGGPAYNEQFF TRBJ2-1 15 TRBV27
CAISVSSGGFTGELFF TRBJ2-2 16 TRBV10-3
CASSESGTGLVGELFF TRBJ2-2 16 TRBV25-1
CASSQVGVGTGRFGSNQPQHF TRBJ1-5 21 TRBV4-1
CASSLARDSFYEQYF TRBJ2-7 15 TRBV11-2
CASSFGGGEQYF TRBJ2-7 12 TRBV11-3
CASSRAIGGKGGEQFF TRBJ2-1 16 TRBV7-9
CASSEMREDYEQYF TRBJ2-7 14 TRBV2
CAIGGGGNSNQPQHF TRBJ1-5 15 TRBV7-9
CATSSRTGGYEQYF TRBJ2-7 14 TRBV15
CASSETIAGGYNEQFF TRBJ2-1 16 TRBV27
CAWSVNGDNSPLHF TRBJ1-6 14 TRBV30
CAISPTGTSEQYF - 13 TRBV10-3
CASSTGQRASYTF TRBJ1-2 13 TRBV9
CASSPGGLGEQYF TRBJ2-7 13 TRBV7-9
CASSIIGQGSDEQYF TRBJ2-7 15 TRBV19
CASSEGVAKQETQYF TRBJ2-5 15 TRBV2
CASRKNQGYTEAFF TRBJ1-1 14 TRBV25-1
CAIGGPGRTGEQYF TRBJ2-7 14 TRBV10-3
CASRRSGLVSEQYF TRBJ2-7 14 TRBV27
CSSSLRQGYTEAFF TRBJ1-1 14 TRBV7-9
CASSFWEGHYEQYF TRBJ2-7 14 TRBV11-2
CASSLEGGRGTEAFF TRBJ1-1 15 TRBV11-3
CASSLVRVGGNSPLHF TRBJ1-6 16 TRBV7-2
CASTVSGFPEQYF TRBJ2-7 13 TRBV6-1
CASTTKRGGAQTQHF TRBJ1-5 15 TRBV28